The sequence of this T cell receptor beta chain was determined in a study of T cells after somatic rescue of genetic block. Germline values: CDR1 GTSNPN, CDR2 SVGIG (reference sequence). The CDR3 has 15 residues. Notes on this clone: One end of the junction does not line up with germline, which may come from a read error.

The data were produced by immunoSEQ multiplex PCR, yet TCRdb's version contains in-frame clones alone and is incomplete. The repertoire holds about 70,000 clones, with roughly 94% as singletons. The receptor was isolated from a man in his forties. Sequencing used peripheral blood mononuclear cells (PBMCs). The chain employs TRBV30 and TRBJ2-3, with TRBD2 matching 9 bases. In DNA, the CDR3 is TGTGCCCGGAGTAGAGCGGGGGGAAACACAGATACGCAGTATTTT. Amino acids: CARSRAGGNTDTQYF.